Presented here are 4 T cell receptor beta chains from one specimen sequenced in a study of radiotherapy plus CTLA-4 blockade in lung cancer. TCRdb keeps only in-frame clones here, not all; method: immunoSEQ multiplex PCR. The sample comprises roughly 76,000 clones, roughly 70% of which are singletons, and 9.5% to 10% rests with the top ten. The sample here was peripheral blood, taken from a patient treated with radiotherapy plus ipilimumab. The source is a human donor with non-small cell lung cancer whose response to radiotherapy plus ipilimumab could not be evaluated.

This clone appeared a single time. The chain combines TRBV7-9 with TRBJ2-3; 10 nucleotides align to TRBD2. After removal of 1 base from V and 5 bases from J, the junction contained 3 bases not matched to a gene. The CDR3 is 15 residues long. Per germline, CDR1 SEHNR and CDR2 FQNEAQ (reference sequence). The DNA for the CDR3 is TGTGCCAGCAGCTTAGTCCTAGCGGGAGAAGATACGCAGTATTTT. Its translation is CASSLVLAGEDTQYF.

For the CDR3, the DNA is TGCGCCAGCAGCCAAGATTTCAATCCCAACGGTCTGGCAGATACGCAGTATTTT. The encoded protein is CASSQDFNPNGLADTQYF. V and J are TRBV4-3 and TRBJ2-3; D ambiguous. V lost 0 bases to trimming and J lost 4 bases, with 20 bases between them. Per germline, CDR1 LGHNA and CDR2 YSLEER. The CDR3 spans 18 residues.

This clone occurred a few times. The chain is built from TRBV6-5 and TRBJ2-2, with 7 bases identical to TRBD1. This CDR3 spans 15 amino acids. The V and J ends lost 6 bases and 0 bases, in that order; junction bases with no gene match: 4. The germline V gene encodes CDR1 MNHEY and CDR2 SVGAGI. The CDR3 here is CASSRDSPNTGELFF. Written as DNA, the CDR3 is TGTGCCAGCAGCCGGGACAGCCCGAACACCGGGGAGCTGTTTTTT.

The chain recombines TRBV4-1 with TRBJ2-4; TRBD1 is a possible D gene (6 bases). The CDR3 totals 17 residues. The germline gives CDR1 MGHRA, CDR2 YSYEKL. V lost 5 bases to trimming and J lost 0 bases, with 17 bases between them. The DNA of the CDR3 is TGCGCCAGCAGCGCGTTGGGGGCGGACGTAGCCAAAAACATTCAGTACTTC. Amino acid sequence: CASSALGADVAKNIQYF.